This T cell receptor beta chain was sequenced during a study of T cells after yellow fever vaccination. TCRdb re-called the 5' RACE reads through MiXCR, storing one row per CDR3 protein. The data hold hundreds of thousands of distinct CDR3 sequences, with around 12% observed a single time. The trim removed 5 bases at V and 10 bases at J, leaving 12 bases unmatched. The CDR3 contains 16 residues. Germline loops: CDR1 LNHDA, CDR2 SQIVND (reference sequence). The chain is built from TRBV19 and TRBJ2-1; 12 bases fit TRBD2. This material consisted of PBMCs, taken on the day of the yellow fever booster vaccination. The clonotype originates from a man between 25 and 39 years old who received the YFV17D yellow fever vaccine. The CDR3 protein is CASSPPTSGRGGEQFF. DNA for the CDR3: TGTGCCAGTAGTCCACCGACTAGCGGGAGAGGCGGCGAGCAGTTCTTC.